Below, 11 T cell receptor beta chains from the same sample are listed, as sequenced in a study of control samples from healthy donors and cancer patients. The assay was immunoSEQ multiplex PCR, and TCRdb's table has in-frame clones only and misses some. Among roughly 100,000 clones listed, around nine tenths were seen once. Sequenced input: blood. The receptors shown here come from a man between 25 and 39 years old in good health.

The chain uses TRBV30 and TRBJ1-3; the D gene is possibly TRBD1 (5 bases). The CDR3 has 15 amino acids. Germline V CDR1 and CDR2: GTSNPN, SVGIG (reference sequence). The germline V and J ends were trimmed by 5 bases and 0 bases, with 14 bases remaining between them. The CDR3: CAWRGGDFSGNTIYF. As DNA, the CDR3 is TGTGCCTGGCGGGGAGGGGACTTCTCTGGAAACACCATATATTTT.

The CDR3 spells CASSFALLRPEQRSSYEQYF. The CDR3 nucleotides read TGTGCCAGCAGCTTTGCGCTCCTCCGACCTGAGCAGCGGTCCTCCTACGAGCAGTACTTC. V usage is TRBV12-1 and J usage is TRBJ2-7; TRBD2 is the table's D call, not checked against the DNA. TRBV12-1 is classified as a pseudogene. CDR3 length: 20 residues.

The rearrangement uses TRBV7-9 and TRBJ2-3; D call uncertain. V gave up 3 bases and J gave up 2 bases, with 12 bases separating them. CDR1 and CDR2 from the germline V gene are SEHNR and FQNEAQ (reference sequence). The CDR3 is 15 residues long. The chain's CDR3 is CASSFLLRPTDTQYF. CDR3 nucleotide sequence: TGTGCCAGCAGCTTCTTATTGCGGCCCACAGATACGCAGTATTTT.

The chain has TRBV5-4 and TRBJ2-3; 9 positions agree with TRBD2. Germline loops: CDR1 SGHNT, CDR2 YYREEE (reference sequence). Trimming cost V 0 bases and J 3 bases; bases outside gene matches: 2. The CDR3 totals 15 residues. CDR3 in amino acids: CASSLGSGSTDTQYF. For the CDR3, the DNA is TGTGCCAGCAGCTTGGGTAGCGGGAGTACAGATACGCAGTATTTT.

This clone has a handful of counts. The chain has TRBV3-1 (or the pseudogene TRBV3-2) and TRBJ2-7; 15 bases fit TRBD2. The CDR3 is 16 residues long. J was trimmed by 7 bases and V by 6 bases; bases with no gene match: 10. Germline CDR1 and CDR2: LGHDT and YNNKEL (reference sequence). The CDR3: CASRTGLAGGSGEQYF. CDR3 nucleotide sequence: TGTGCCAGCAGGACTGGACTAGCGGGAGGGTCCGGGGAGCAGTACTTC.

The CDR3 sequence: CARQPTSGEGTQYF. The CDR3 DNA reads TGTGCCAGACAACCGACTAGCGGGGAAGGGACCCAGTACTTC. The chain couples TRBV2 to TRBJ2-5, with 11 bases lining up with TRBD2. The CDR3 is 14 amino acids. Germline CDR1 reads SNHLY; CDR2 reads FYNNEI. J lost 7 bases, V lost 9 bases, and 10 bases had no gene match.

The V call is TRBV6-5, the J call TRBJ1-5; tentatively, D is TRBD1 (6 bases). The CDR3 length is 13 residues. Germline values: CDR1 MNHEY, CDR2 SVGAGI. V dropped 6 bases and J dropped 12 bases, with 18 bases sitting between them. The CDR3 DNA is TGTGCCAGCAGGGACAGCGGCCGCCCCCACCAGCATTTT. It encodes CASRDSGRPHQHF.

The chain joins TRBV19 to TRBJ2-7, with no clear D. The CDR3 has 15 amino acids. Germline V gene sequence: CDR1 LNHDA, CDR2 SQIVND (reference sequence). V was pared by 0 bases and J by 1 base, with 10 bases between. Here the CDR3 reads CASSIEHDLSYEQYF. The CDR3 coding sequence is TGTGCCAGTAGTATAGAGCACGATCTTTCCTACGAGCAGTACTTC.

The chain carries TRBV11-2 and TRBJ2-1, with 11 bases aligning to TRBD2. After removal of 5 bases from V and 0 bases from J, the junction contained 9 bases not matched to a gene. Germline CDR1 and CDR2: SGHAT and FQNNGV. The CDR3 is 18 residues long. The CDR3 DNA follows: TGTGCCAGCAGCGCCCCCGGGACTAGCGGTAGCTCCTACAATGAGCAGTTCTTC. Protein: CASSAPGTSGSSYNEQFF. Together with reference TRBV11-2 and TRBJ2-1, the CDR3 gives the full variable domain: EAGVAQSPRYKIIEKRQSVAFWCNPISGHATLYWYQQILGQGPKLLIQFQNNGVVDDSQLPKDRFSAERLKGVDSTLKIQPAKLEDSAVYLCASSAPGTSGSSYNEQFFGPGTRLTVL.

V gene TRBV3-1 (or the pseudogene TRBV3-2) combines with J gene TRBJ1-2; weak D call: TRBD1 (6 bases). Trimming stripped 4 bases from V and 1 base from J, with 16 bases between. Germline assignment: CDR1 LGHDT and CDR2 YNNKEL (reference sequence). The CDR3 is 16 amino acids. This CDR3 reads CASSPRGTLYNYGYTF. In nucleotides, the CDR3 is TGTGCCAGCAGCCCCCGCGGGACACTATATAACTATGGCTACACCTTC.

This clone has only a few counts. This chain links TRBV11-2 with TRBJ1-5; 8 nucleotides match TRBD1. Unmatched junction bases numbered 12, after V lost 4 bases and J lost 13 bases. Germline V lookup: CDR1 SGHAT, CDR2 FQNNGV. The CDR3 spans 14 residues. CDR3 sequence (DNA): TGTGCCAGCAGCTCGACGGACAGGGTCCCTCGGCAGCATTTT. It specifies CASSSTDRVPRQHF. Variable domain in full (rest from reference TRBV11-2 and TRBJ1-5): EAGVAQSPRYKIIEKRQSVAFWCNPISGHATLYWYQQILGQGPKLLIQFQNNGVVDDSQLPKDRFSAERLKGVDSTLKIQPAKLEDSAVYLCASSSTDRVPRQHFGDGTRLSIL.